The clone carrying this T cell receptor (beta chain) is a singleton in its sample. The antigen is undetermined. Likely a read error: the CDR3 ends without its conserved phenylalanine or tryptophan. The entry originates in a study of T-cell reconstitution after alpha-beta-depleted transplantation in children. The study, taken as a whole, reports: Expanded graft clones, several hundred of them, were reportedly the source of alpha-beta T cells about two months after transplant. One year post-transplant, T-cell counts and diversity were largely derived from T cells produced anew. TCRbeta diversity was high at day 60 in some patients (a result of surviving recipient T cells and thymic progenitors).

This sample's TCRbeta library carried unique molecular identifier barcodes. TCRdb used MiXCR to reprocess the PCR reads, holding one entry per CDR3 protein. The top ten hold roughly 7% of the sample, which has 250,000 to 300,000 distinct CDR3 sequences, about a tenth seen once. This CDR3 comprises 13 residues. V lost 2 bases to trimming and J lost 2 bases, with 10 bases between them. Germline V gives CDR1 GTSNPN, CDR2 SVGIG (reference sequence). Specimen: PBMCs, collected before TCRalphabeta/CD19-depleted stem cell transplant. The TCR was taken from a boy under three years old with acute myeloid leukemia, due to receive a stem cell transplant. V gene TRBV30 combines with J gene TRBJ2-7; D perhaps matches TRBD1 (6 bases). The CDR3 reads CAWSYTGTYEQYL. The CDR3, as DNA: TGTGCCTGGAGTTATACAGGGACCTACGAGCAGTACCTC.